These T cell receptor beta chains were read from a single sample in a study of blood T cell repertoires in COVID-19. TCRdb keeps only in-frame clones here, not all; method: immunoSEQ multiplex PCR. Among about 240,000 clones listed, 82% were seen once. Source material: peripheral blood. The receptors shown here come from an older woman with active or convalescent COVID-19. Each CDR3 is given with its conserved first and last residue. D genes are given only for firm matches. The size field is filled for only some rows; it gives once, few, many or a size class.

d_call | j_call | v_call | clone_size | cdr3_aa | cdr3_nt
TRBD1 | TRBJ2-6 | TRBV6-5 | few | CASRTGGSGANVLTF | TGTGCCAGCAGGACAGGGGGCTCTGGGGCCAACGTCCTGACTTTC
- | TRBJ1-5 | TRBV27 | - | CASREAGVRNQPQHF | TGTGCCAGCAGAGAGGCGGGGGTACGGAATCAGCCCCAGCATTTT
TRBD1 | TRBJ1-1 | TRBV27 | many | CASSPRQGALGNTEAFF | TGTGCCAGCAGTCCCCGACAGGGGGCGTTGGGGAACACTGAAGCTTTCTTT
- | TRBJ2-1 | TRBV19 | - | CASSSGRAGKYNEQFF | TGTGCCAGTAGTAGTGGTAGGGCAGGGAAGTACAATGAGCAGTTCTTC
- | TRBJ1-2 | TRBV19 | - | CASSISVYGYTF | TGTGCCAGTAGTATTTCTGTCTATGGCTACACCTTC
- | TRBJ1-2 | TRBV5-1 | - | CASSLAGGAQNYGYTF | TGCGCCAGCAGCTTGGCCGGGGGGGCGCAGAACTATGGCTACACCTTC
- | TRBJ1-1 | TRBV4-1 | - | CASSQQQGMNTEAFF | TGCGCCAGCAGCCAGCAACAGGGCATGAACACTGAAGCTTTCTTT
- | TRBJ1-1 | TRBV4-3 | few | CASSQVSRGNTEAFF | TGCGCCAGCAGCCAAGTGTCGCGGGGGAACACTGAAGCTTTCTTT
TRBD1 | TRBJ1-3 | TRBV3-1/TRBV3-2 | - | CASSSGGSGNTIYF | TGTGCCAGCAGCTCAGGGGGCTCGGGAAACACCATATATTTT
TRBD1 | TRBJ1-6 | TRBV30 | - | CAWAHRGGSPLHF | TGTGCCTGGGCCCACAGGGGTGGGTCACCCCTCCACTTT
- | TRBJ1-2 | TRBV6-1 | - | CASGGAGAPYGYTF | TGTGCCAGCGGGGGGGCAGGGGCCCCCTATGGCTACACCTTC
- | TRBJ2-1 | TRBV7-3 | - | CASSLQGGVTYNEQFF | TGTGCCAGCAGCTTACAGGGGGGAGTGACCTACAATGAGCAGTTCTTC
- | TRBJ2-5 | TRBV11-2 | - | CASSWGFGGPQETQYF | TGTGCCAGCAGCTGGGGGTTCGGGGGGCCACAAGAGACCCAGTACTTC
- | TRBJ2-1 | TRBV5-1 | - | CASSLGKEPGHVF | TGCGCCAGCAGCTTGGGAAAAGAGCCTGGTCATGTCTTC
TRBD2 | TRBJ2-2 | TRBV3-1/TRBV3-2 | - | CASSQARLAGGPGELFF | TGTGCCAGCAGCCAAGCCCGACTAGCGGGGGGGCCCGGGGAGCTGTTTTTT
- | TRBJ2-6 | TRBV30 | - | CAWGPRVGANVLTF | TGTGCCTGGGGCCCCAGGGTGGGGGCCAACGTCCTGACTTTC
- | TRBJ1-2 | TRBV28 | - | CASSTLLYGYTF | TGTGCCAGCAGCACTCTACTCTATGGCTACACCTTC
TRBD1 | TRBJ2-2 | TRBV5-1 | few | CASRDRGIGELFF | TGCGCCAGCCGGGACAGGGGAATCGGGGAGCTGTTTTTT
- | TRBJ1-4 | TRBV9 | few | CASSPPGLPKLFF | TGTGCCAGCAGCCCACCGGGGTTGCCAAAACTGTTTTTT
TRBD1 | TRBJ2-4 | TRBV9 | - | CASSVQGQVKNIQYF | TGTGCCAGCAGCGTACAGGGACAGGTGAAAAACATTCAGTACTTC
TRBD2 | TRBJ2-5 | TRBV19 | - | CASSIGLSGLGRGTQYF | TGTGCCAGTAGTATAGGGTTAAGCGGACTAGGTCGTGGGACCCAGTACTTC
- | TRBJ2-4 | TRBV27 | - | CASSLSQGSVWIQYF | TGTGCCAGCAGTTTATCCCAGGGATCAGTATGGATTCAGTACTTC
- | TRBJ1-6 | TRBV6-6 | - | CASSVRAEILSLHF | TGTGCCAGCAGTGTACGCGCTGAGATTTTATCCCTCCACTTT
- | TRBJ2-1 | TRBV9 | - | CASSPGWGGRNEQFF | TGTGCCAGCAGCCCCGGGTGGGGGGGCAGGAATGAGCAGTTCTTC
- | TRBJ2-6 | TRBV15 | once | CATSRDSSSGANVLTF | TGTGCCACCAGCAGAGATTCGAGCTCTGGGGCCAACGTCCTGACTTTC
- | TRBJ2-7 | TRBV10-1 | once | CASRGLYRNSYEQYF | TGCGCCAGCAGAGGACTATACAGGAACTCCTACGAGCAGTACTTC
- | TRBJ2-7 | TRBV7-9 | few | CASSLVQIPYEQYF | TGTGCCAGCAGCTTAGTCCAGATCCCTTACGAGCAGTACTTC
- | TRBJ1-4 | TRBV30 | - | CAWSVLGDYEKLFF | TGTGCCTGGAGTGTACTTGGGGACTATGAAAAACTGTTTTTT